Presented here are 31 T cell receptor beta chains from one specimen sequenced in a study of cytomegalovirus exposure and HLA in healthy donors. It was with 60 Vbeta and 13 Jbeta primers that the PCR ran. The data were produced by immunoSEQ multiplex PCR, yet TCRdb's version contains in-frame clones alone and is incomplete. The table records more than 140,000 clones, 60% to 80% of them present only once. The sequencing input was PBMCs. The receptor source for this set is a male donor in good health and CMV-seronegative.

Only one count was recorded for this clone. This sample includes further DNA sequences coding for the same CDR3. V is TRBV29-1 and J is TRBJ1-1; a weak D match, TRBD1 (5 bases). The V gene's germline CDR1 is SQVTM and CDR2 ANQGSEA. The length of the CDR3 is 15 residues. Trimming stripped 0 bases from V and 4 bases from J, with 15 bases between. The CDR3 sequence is CSVEDGGRVGTEAFF. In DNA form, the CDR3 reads TGCAGCGTTGAAGACGGGGGACGCGTAGGCACTGAAGCTTTCTTT.

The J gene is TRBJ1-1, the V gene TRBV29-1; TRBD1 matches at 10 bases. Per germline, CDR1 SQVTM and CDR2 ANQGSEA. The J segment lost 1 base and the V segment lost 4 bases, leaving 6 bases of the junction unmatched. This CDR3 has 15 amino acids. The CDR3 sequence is CSVGGQGSTNTEAFF. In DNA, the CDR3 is TGCAGCGTTGGGGGACAGGGGAGTACGAACACTGAAGCTTTCTTT.

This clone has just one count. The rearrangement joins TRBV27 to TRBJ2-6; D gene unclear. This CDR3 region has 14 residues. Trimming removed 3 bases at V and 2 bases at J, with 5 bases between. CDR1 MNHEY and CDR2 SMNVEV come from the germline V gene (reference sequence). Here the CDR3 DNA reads TGTGCCAGCAGTTTGAGGCCTGGGGCCAACGTCCTGACTTTC. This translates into CASSLRPGANVLTF.

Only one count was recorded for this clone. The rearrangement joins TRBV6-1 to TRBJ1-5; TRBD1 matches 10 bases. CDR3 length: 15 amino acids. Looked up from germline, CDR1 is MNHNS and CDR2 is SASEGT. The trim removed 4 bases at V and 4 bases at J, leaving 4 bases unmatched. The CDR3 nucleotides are TGTGCCAGCAGTGTGGACAGGGGGTTTAATCAGCCCCAGCATTTT. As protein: CASSVDRGFNQPQHF.

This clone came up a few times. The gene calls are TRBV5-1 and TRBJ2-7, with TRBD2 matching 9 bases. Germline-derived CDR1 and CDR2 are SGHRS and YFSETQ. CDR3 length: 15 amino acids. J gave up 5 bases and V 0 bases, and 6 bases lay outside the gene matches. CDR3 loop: CASSLVWVAGDEQYF. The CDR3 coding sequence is TGCGCCAGCAGCTTGGTCTGGGTAGCGGGAGACGAGCAGTACTTC.

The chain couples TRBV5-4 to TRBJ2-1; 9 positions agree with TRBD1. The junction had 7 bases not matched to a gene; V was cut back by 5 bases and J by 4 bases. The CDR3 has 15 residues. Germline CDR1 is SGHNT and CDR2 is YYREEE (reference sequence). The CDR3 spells CASRGGQGPYNEQFF. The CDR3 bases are TGTGCCAGCAGAGGGGGACAGGGTCCGTACAATGAGCAGTTCTTC.

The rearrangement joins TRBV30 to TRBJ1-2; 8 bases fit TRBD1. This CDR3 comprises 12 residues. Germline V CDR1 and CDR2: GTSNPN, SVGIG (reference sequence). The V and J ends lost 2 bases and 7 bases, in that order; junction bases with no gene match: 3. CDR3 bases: TGTGCCTGGAGTTCAGGGGGCCCTGGCTACACCTTC. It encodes CAWSSGGPGYTF.

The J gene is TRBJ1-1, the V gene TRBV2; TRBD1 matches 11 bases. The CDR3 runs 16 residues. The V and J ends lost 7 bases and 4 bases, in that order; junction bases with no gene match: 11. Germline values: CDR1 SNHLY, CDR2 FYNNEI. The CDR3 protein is CASILGGGQGATEAFF. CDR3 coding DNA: TGTGCCAGCATCCTCGGGGGCGGACAGGGGGCCACTGAAGCTTTCTTT. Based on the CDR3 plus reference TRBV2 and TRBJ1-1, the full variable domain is EPEVTQTPSHQVTQMGQEVILRCVPISNHLYFYWYRQILGQKVEFLVSFYNNEISEKSEIFDDQFSVERPDGSNFTLKIRSTKLEDSAMYFCASILGGGQGATEAFFGQGTRLTVV.

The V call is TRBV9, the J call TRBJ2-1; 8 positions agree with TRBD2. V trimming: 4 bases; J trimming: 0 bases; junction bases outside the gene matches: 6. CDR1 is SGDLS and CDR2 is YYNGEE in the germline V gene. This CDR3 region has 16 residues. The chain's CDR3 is CASSPLAGSSYNEQFF. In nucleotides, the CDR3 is TGTGCCAGCAGCCCTCTAGCGGGCAGCTCCTACAATGAGCAGTTCTTC.

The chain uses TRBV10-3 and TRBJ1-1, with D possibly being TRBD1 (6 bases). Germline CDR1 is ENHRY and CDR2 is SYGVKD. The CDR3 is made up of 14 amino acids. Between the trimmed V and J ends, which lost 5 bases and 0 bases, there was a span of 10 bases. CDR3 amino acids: CAISRDIMNTEAFF. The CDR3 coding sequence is TGTGCCATCAGTAGGGACATCATGAACACTGAAGCTTTCTTT.

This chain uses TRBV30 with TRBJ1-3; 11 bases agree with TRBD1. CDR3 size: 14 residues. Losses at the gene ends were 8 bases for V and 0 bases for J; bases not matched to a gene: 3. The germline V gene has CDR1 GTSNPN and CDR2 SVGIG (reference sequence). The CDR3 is CAGQGASSGNTIYF. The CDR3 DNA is TGTGCCGGACAGGGGGCCAGCTCTGGAAACACCATATATTTT. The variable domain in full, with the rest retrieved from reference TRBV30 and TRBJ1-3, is SQTIHQWPATLVQPVGSPLSLECTVEGTSNPNLYWYRQAAGRGLQLLFYSVGIGQISSEVPQNLSASRPQDRQFILSSKKLLLSDSGFYLCAGQGASSGNTIYFGEGSWLTVV.

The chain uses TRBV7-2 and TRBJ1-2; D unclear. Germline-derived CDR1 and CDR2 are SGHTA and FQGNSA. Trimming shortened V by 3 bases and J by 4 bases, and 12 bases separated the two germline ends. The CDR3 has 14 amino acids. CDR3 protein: CASSLSPGGYGYTF. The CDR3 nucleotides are TGTGCCAGCAGCTTGTCCCCGGGTGGCTATGGCTACACCTTC.

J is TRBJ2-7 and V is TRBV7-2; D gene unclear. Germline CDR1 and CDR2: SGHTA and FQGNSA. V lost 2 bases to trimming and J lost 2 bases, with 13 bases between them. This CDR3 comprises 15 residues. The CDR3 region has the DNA TGTGCCAGCAGCTTAAGAGGCGCGGATACCTACGAGCAGTACTTC. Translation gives CASSLRGADTYEQYF. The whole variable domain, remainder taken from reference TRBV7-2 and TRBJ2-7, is GAGVSQSPSNKVTEKGKDVELRCDPISGHTALYWYRQSLGQGLEFLIYFQGNSAPDKSGLPSDRFSAERTGGSVSTLTIQRTQQEDSAVYLCASSLRGADTYEQYFGPGTRLTVT.

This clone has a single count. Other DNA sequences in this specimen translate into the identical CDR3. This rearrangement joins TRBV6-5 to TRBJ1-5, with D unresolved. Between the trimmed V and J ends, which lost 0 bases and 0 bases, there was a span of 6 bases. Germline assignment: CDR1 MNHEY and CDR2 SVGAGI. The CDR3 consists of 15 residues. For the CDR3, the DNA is TGTGCCAGCAGTTACTCCCGGTATAGCAATCAGCCCCAGCATTTT. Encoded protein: CASSYSRYSNQPQHF.

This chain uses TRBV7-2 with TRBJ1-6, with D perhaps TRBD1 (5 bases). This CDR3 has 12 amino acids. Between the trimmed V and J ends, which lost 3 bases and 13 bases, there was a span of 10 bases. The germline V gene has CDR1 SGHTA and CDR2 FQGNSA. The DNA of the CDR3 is TGTGCCAGCAGCTTTGCAGGGCACCCCCTCCACTTT. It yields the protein CASSFAGHPLHF.

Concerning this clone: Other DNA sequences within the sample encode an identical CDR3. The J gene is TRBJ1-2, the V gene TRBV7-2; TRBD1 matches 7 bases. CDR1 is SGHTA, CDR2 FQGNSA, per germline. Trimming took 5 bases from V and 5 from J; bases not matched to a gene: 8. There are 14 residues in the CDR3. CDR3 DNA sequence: TGTGCCAGCAGCCCAAGGACAGGTGATTATGGCTACACCTTC. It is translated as CASSPRTGDYGYTF.

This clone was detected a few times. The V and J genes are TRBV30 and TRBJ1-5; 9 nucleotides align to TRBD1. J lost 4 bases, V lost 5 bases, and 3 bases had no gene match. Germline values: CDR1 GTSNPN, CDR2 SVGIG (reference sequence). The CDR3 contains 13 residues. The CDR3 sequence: CAWGDRENQPQHF. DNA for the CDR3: TGTGCCTGGGGGGACAGGGAAAATCAGCCCCAGCATTTT.

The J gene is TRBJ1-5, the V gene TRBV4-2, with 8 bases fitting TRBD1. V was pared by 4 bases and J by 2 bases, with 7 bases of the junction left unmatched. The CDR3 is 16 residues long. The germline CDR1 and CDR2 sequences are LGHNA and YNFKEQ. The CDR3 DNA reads TGTGCCAGCAGCCCATCACAGGGGGAGGGCAATCAGCCCCAGCATTTT. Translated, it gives CASSPSQGEGNQPQHF.

Here the CDR3 reads CAWSVRQGGEKLFF. The CDR3 DNA follows: TGTGCCTGGAGTGTACGTCAGGGGGGTGAAAAACTGTTTTTT. This chain links TRBV30 with TRBJ1-4; 7 nucleotides match TRBD1. Trimming took 0 bases from V and 7 from J; bases not matched to a gene: 5. Germline CDR1 and CDR2: GTSNPN and SVGIG (reference sequence). This CDR3 region has 14 residues. Full variable domain (missing parts from reference TRBV30 and TRBJ1-4): SQTIHQWPATLVQPVGSPLSLECTVEGTSNPNLYWYRQAAGRGLQLLFYSVGIGQISSEVPQNLSASRPQDRQFILSSKKLLLSDSGFYLCAWSVRQGGEKLFFGSGTQLSVL.

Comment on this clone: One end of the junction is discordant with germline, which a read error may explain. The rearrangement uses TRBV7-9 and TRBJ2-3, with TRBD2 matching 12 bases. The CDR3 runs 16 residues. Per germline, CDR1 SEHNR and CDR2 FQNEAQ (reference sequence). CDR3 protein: CSSSLGLAGRTDTQYF. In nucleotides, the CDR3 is TGTTCCAGCAGCTTAGGACTAGCGGGACGAACAGATACGCAGTATTTT.

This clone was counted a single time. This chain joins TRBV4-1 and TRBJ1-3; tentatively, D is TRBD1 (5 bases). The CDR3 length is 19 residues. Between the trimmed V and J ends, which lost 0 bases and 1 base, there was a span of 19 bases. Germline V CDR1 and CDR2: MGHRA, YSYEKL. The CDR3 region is CASSQESLGGMVSGNTIYF. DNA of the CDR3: TGCGCCAGCAGCCAAGAGAGCTTGGGGGGTATGGTTTCTGGAAACACCATATATTTT.

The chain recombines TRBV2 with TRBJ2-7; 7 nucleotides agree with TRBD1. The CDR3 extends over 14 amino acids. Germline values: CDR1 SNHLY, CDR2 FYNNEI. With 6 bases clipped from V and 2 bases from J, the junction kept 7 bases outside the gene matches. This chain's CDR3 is CASRPRDSPYEQYF. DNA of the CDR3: TGTGCCAGCAGGCCCCGGGACAGCCCCTACGAGCAGTACTTC.

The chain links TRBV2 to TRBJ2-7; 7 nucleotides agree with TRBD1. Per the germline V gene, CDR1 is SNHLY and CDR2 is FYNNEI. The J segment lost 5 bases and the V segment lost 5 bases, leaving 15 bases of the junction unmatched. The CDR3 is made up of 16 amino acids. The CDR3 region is CASSSFRTGLVDEQYF. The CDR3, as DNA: TGTGCCAGCAGTTCTTTCAGGACAGGCCTGGTCGACGAGCAGTACTTC.

CDR3 DNA sequence: TGTGCCAGCAACCCATACGCGTCTCAAGAGACCCAGTACTTC. This translates into CASNPYASQETQYF. The rearrangement joins TRBV5-8 to TRBJ2-5; D gene ambiguous. Per germline, CDR1 SGHTS and CDR2 YDEGEE. The CDR3 spans 14 residues. Trimming stripped 6 bases from V and 2 bases from J, with 14 bases between.

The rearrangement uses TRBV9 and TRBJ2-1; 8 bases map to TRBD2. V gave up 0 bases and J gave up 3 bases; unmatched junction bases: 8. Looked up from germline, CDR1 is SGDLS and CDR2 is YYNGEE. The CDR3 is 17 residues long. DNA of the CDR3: TGTGCCAGCAGCGTAGCGGGAGGGAGTCCTAGCTACAATGAGCAGTTCTTC. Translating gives CASSVAGGSPSYNEQFF.

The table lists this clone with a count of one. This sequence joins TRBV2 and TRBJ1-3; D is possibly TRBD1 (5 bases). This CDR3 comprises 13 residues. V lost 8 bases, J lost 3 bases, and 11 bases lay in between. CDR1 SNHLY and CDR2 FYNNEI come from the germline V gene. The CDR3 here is CASGGVRGNTIYF. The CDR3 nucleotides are TGTGCCAGCGGAGGGGTGCGTGGAAACACCATATATTTT.

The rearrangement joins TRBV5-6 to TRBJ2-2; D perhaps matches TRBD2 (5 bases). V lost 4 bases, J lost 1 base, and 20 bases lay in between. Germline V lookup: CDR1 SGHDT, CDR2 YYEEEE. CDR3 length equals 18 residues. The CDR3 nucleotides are TGTGCCAGCAGCCCAGTGGTTGGTTCGGCGGGGAACACCGGGGAGCTGTTTTTT. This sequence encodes CASSPVVGSAGNTGELFF. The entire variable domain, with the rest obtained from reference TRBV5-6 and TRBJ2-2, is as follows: DAGVTQSPTHLIKTRGQQVTLRCSPKSGHDTVSWYQQALGQGPQFIFQYYEEEERQRGNFPDRFSGHQFPNYSSELNVNALLLGDSALYLCASSPVVGSAGNTGELFFGEGSRLTVL.

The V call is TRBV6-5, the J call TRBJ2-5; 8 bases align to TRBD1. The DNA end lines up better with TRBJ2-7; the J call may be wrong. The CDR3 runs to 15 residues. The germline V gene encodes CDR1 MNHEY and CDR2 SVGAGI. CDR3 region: CASSPDRGSNYEQYF. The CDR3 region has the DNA TGTGCCAGCAGTCCCGACAGGGGATCAAACTACGAGCAGTACTTC.

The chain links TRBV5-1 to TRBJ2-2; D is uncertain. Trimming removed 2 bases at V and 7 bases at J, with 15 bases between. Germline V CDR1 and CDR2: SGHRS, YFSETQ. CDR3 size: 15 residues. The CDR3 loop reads CASSFKRSGGGELFF. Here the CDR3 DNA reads TGCGCCAGCAGCTTCAAGAGATCAGGTGGCGGGGAGCTGTTTTTT. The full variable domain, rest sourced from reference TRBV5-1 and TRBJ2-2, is KAGVTQTPRYLIKTRGQQVTLSCSPISGHRSVSWYQQTPGQGLQFLFEYFSETQRNKGNFPGRFSGRQFSNSRSEMNVSTLELGDSALYLCASSFKRSGGGELFFGEGSRLTVL.

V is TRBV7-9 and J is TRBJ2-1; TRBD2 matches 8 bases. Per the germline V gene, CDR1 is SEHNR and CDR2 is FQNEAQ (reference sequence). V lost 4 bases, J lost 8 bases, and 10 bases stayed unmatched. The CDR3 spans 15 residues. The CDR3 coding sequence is TGTGCCAGCAGCTCGGGACTAGGATCTCCCCATGAGCAGTTCTTC. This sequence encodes CASSSGLGSPHEQFF.

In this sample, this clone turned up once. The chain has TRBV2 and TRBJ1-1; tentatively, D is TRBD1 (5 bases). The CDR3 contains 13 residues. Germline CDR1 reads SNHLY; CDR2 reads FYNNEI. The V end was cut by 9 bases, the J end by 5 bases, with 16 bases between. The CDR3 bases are TGTGCCAGTGGGGCGGGGGTTGGGACTGAAGCTTTCTTT. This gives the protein CASGAGVGTEAFF.